This is a list of T cell receptor beta chains from one sample in a study of shared clonotypes between healthy human individuals. Sequencing was performed with immunoSEQ multiplex PCR; in TCRdb, only in-frame clones are kept and a portion is missing. The profile shows about 79,000 clones, 60% to 65% of them singletons. Material for sequencing was memory CD8+ T cells sorted from blood. These receptors all come from a man younger than 40 in good health. Both conserved end residues are part of each CDR3. D genes are given only for firm matches. For some rows the clone size is stated as once, few or many, or as a class when expanded; others skip it.

TRBJ1-4 | TRBD1 | 14 | NA | TRBV6-5 | TGTGCCAGCAGAACCACAGGGGCCAGGGAAAAACTGTTTTTT | CASRTTGAREKLFF
TRBJ2-7 | TRBD1 | 14 | few | TRBV13 | TGTGCCAGCAGCACCGGGACAGGTCCTTTCGAGCAGTACTTC | CASSTGTGPFEQYF
TRBJ2-3 | TRBD1 | 17 | NA | TRBV7-3 | TGTGCCAGCAGCTACTGGGACAGGGAAACCGGCACAGATACGCAGTATTTT | CASSYWDRETGTDTQYF
TRBJ1-2 | NA | 14 | once | TRBV19 | TGTGCCAGTAGTATAGCAGCGGCGAGCTATGGCTACACCTTC | CASSIAAASYGYTF
TRBJ2-7 | NA | 14 | NA | TRBV5-4 | TGTGCCAGCAGCTTGGTTCCAGGGACCTACGAGCAGTACTTC | CASSLVPGTYEQYF
TRBJ2-2 | TRBD1 | 15 | NA | TRBV29-1 | TGCAGCGCCACCAGACAGGGGGCGAACACCGGGGAGCTGTTTTTT | CSATRQGANTGELFF
TRBJ1-1 | NA | 14 | NA | TRBV19 | TGTGCCAGTAGTTTCGGCCCCGGCGGGGCTGAAGCTTTCTTT | CASSFGPGGAEAFF
TRBJ2-1 | NA | 15 | NA | TRBV19 | TGTGCCACCTCCATTTGGGGCAATAAGTACAATGAGCAGTTCTTC | CATSIWGNKYNEQFF
TRBJ2-2 | NA | 15 | NA | TRBV7-9 | TGTGCCAGCAGCCCCCTGGGGCCGAACACCGGGGAGCTGTTTTTT | CASSPLGPNTGELFF
TRBJ1-2 | NA | 13 | NA | TRBV6-1 | TGTGCCAGCAGTGCCGTGCCCCAGGGCGGCTACACCTTC | CASSAVPQGGYTF
TRBJ2-5 | NA | 11 | NA | TRBV7-9 | TGTGCCAGCAGCTTTCGAGAGACCCAGTACTTC | CASSFRETQYF
TRBJ2-7 | NA | 13 | once | TRBV19 | TGTGCCAGTAGTGGCGGGCCAACCTACGAGCAGTACTTC | CASSGGPTYEQYF
TRBJ1-1 | NA | 14 | few | TRBV7-9 | TGTGCCAGCAGCCAGGCGGGGGCGCAAACTGAAGCTTTCTTT | CASSQAGAQTEAFF
TRBJ1-4 | TRBD1 | 16 | few | TRBV6-1 | TGTGCCAGCAGTGAAGTCAGGGGGTCACCTAATGAAAAACTGTTTTTT | CASSEVRGSPNEKLFF
TRBJ2-3 | NA | 16 | NA | TRBV7-1 | TGTGCCAGCAGCCCCGCCACGGCCGCCCACACAGATACGCAGTATTTT | CASSPATAAHTDTQYF
TRBJ2-3 | NA | 15 | NA | TRBV18 | TGTGCCAGCTCACCAAGTGGGTCCCGGGTGGATACGCAGTATTTT | CASSPSGSRVDTQYF
TRBJ2-1 | NA | 14 | NA | TRBV5-1 | TGCGCCAGCAACCAGCAGGGCTATTACAATGAGCAGTTCTTC | CASNQQGYYNEQFF
TRBJ1-2 | TRBD1 | 17 | few | TRBV11-2 | TGTGCCAGCAGCCGGTGGAATTGGGGACAGGTGAACTATGGCTACACCTTC | CASSRWNWGQVNYGYTF
TRBJ1-1 | TRBD1 | 12 | NA | TRBV30 | TGTGCCTGGTATAATCCCGGACAGGGAGCTTTCTTT | CAWYNPGQGAFF